This T cell receptor (beta chain) was found in a study of T-cell memory formation after mild COVID-19. Study in general: In these data, TCR clusters were largely donor specific.

The V gene's germline CDR1 is SGHRS and CDR2 YFSETQ. V was cut by 6 bases and J by 3 bases, with 10 bases left in between. CDR3 length: 13 residues. About this clonotype: Its antigen is unidentified.

cDNA libraries for TCR alpha and TCR beta, carrying sample barcodes and UMIs, came from 5'RACE with constant-segment primers. TCRdb redid the calling of the 5' RACE reads with MiXCR, one entry per CDR3 protein. The sample records 400,000 to 500,000 distinct CDR3 sequences, around 19% being singletons. General study results and limits: Pre-infection memory held some responding clones, suggesting pre-existing cross-reactive T cells responded. Later expanders leaned CD4+, whereas clones that contracted between day 15 and 85 were balanced CD4/CD8.

This receptor was identified in an adult woman who had mild COVID-19 (a few samples of this study predate the infection). Cell type and time point are not known. The J gene is TRBJ2-1, the V gene TRBV5-1; no reliable D call. Sequencing used PBMCs or a T cell subset sorted from them (not recorded which). CDR3 nucleotide sequence: TGCGCCAGCAAACCCGTAGACTACAATGAGCAGTTCTTC. This sequence encodes CASKPVDYNEQFF.